This TCR beta chain was retrieved from a study of blood T cell repertoires in COVID-19. Study-level background: The samples span acute and convalescent COVID-19 from the United States, Italy and Spain.

Profiling relied on immunoSEQ multiplex PCR, and the TCRdb table lists in-frame clones only, not all of them. The sample contains tens of thousands of clones, 60% to 80% of which appear only once. Germline V CDR1 and CDR2: SGHRS, YFSETQ. This CDR3 comprises 16 residues. V lost 5 bases, J lost 4 bases, and 10 bases stayed unmatched. The sequencing input was peripheral blood. The clonotype originates from a man in his 70s with active or convalescent COVID-19. The chain has TRBV5-1 and TRBJ2-5; 11 bases align to TRBD2. CDR3 region: CASRINPSGGPETQYF. The CDR3 DNA sequence: TGCGCCAGCAGAATTAACCCTAGCGGGGGGCCAGAGACCCAGTACTTC.